The T cell receptor beta chain under discussion was sequenced for a study of blood T cell repertoires in COVID-19. Across the whole study: Acute-phase and convalescent COVID-19 samples originated in the United States, Italy and Spain. PBMCs, B-cell-depleted T cells, or T cells were the source of the cDNA or gDNA that made up the material.

Per the original methods: For nucleated cells, counts were estimated from reference gene primer amplification. This table comes from immunoSEQ multiplex PCR, and its TCRdb copy is limited to in-frame clones, with some not included. Clonal size and the V and J genes are those of that table, whereas D and trimming came from the DNA. The sample holds 90,000 to 150,000 clones; 60% to 80% are singletons and the top ten take roughly 7.9%. Trimming stripped 5 bases from V and 10 bases from J, with 15 bases between. The CDR3 totals 14 residues. From germline, CDR1 is ENHRY and CDR2 SYGVKD. This TCR was recovered from a human donor in a cohort sampled during active COVID-19. Sequences were obtained from peripheral blood. The chain carries TRBV10-3 and TRBJ1-6; D gene unclear. CDR3 sequence (DNA): TGTGCCATCAGTCAGGAGGATATGGGCTCACCCCTCCACTTT. Amino acid sequence: CAISQEDMGSPLHF.